The present T cell receptor beta chain was sequenced within a study of OX40 agonist ivuxolimab in advanced cancers. CDR3 length equals 17 residues. The repertoire was sequenced with immunoSEQ multiplex PCR; TCRdb's copy has only in-frame clones and lacks some. The sample has more than 45,000 clones, about nine tenths seen once. This clone was picked up one time. This clonotype was sampled from an adult with an advanced solid tumor such as melanoma, head and neck, liver or kidney cancer. Sample: CD4+ or CD8+ T cells sorted from blood, taken in a trial of the OX40 agonist ivuxolimab. V is TRBV21-1 and J is TRBJ1-1; the table calls TRBD1, which could not be checked here. TRBV21-1 has pseudogene status. CDR3 sequence reads: CASSRWQGHTMNTEAFF. CDR3 nucleotide sequence: TGTGCCAGCAGCCGCTGGCAGGGGCATACCATGAACACTGAAGCTTTCTTT.